These 15 T cell receptor beta chains share one sample of origin, sequenced in a study of cytomegalovirus exposure and HLA in healthy donors. Primers for the PCR totalled 60 Vbeta and 13 Jbeta. TCRdb's copy holds only in-frame clones and misses some; the assay was immunoSEQ multiplex PCR. The sample shows 100,000 to 120,000 clones, roughly 78% of them seen only once. Sequenced input: PBMCs. The receptors here all came from a woman in her twenties or thirties in good health and CMV-seronegative.

The rearrangement joins TRBV28 to TRBJ1-4, with 11 bases lining up with TRBD1. There are 19 residues in the CDR3. CDR1 and CDR2 (germline): MDHEN, SYDVKM. After removal of 5 bases from V and 0 bases from J, the junction contained 11 bases not matched to a gene. The CDR3 loop reads CASSMTGQGVPATNEKLFF. The CDR3 nucleotides read TGTGCCAGCAGTATGACGGGACAGGGGGTCCCTGCAACTAATGAAAAACTGTTTTTT. Combining the CDR3 with reference TRBV28 and TRBJ1-4 gives the whole variable domain DVKVTQSSRYLVKRTGEKVFLECVQDMDHENMFWYRQDPGLGLRLIYFSYDVKMKEKGDIPEGYSVSREKKERFSLILESASTNQTSMYLCASSMTGQGVPATNEKLFFGSGTQLSVL.

The chain links TRBV11-2 to TRBJ2-2, with 9 bases fitting TRBD2. CDR1 is SGHAT, CDR2 FQNNGV, per germline. Trimming at V came to 5 bases and at J to 4 bases, leaving 8 bases not matched to a gene. The CDR3 extends over 16 amino acids. The DNA for the CDR3 is TGTGCCAGCAGCCTTAGCGGGAGTCGAGGCACCGGGGAGCTGTTTTTT. Translation gives CASSLSGSRGTGELFF.

The rearrangement uses TRBV13 and TRBJ1-1, with D hard to call. The CDR3 runs 11 residues. V lost 3 bases and J 6 bases, leaving 5 bases between the germline ends. The V gene's germline CDR1 is PRHDT and CDR2 FYEKMQ (reference sequence). The CDR3 DNA reads as TGTGCCAGCAGCTTTTCCGCTGAAGCTTTCTTT. It translates to CASSFSAEAFF.

This clone was picked up one time. CDR3 protein: CASSLLPGQGGETQYF. The CDR3 coding sequence is TGTGCCAGCAGCCTCCTTCCGGGACAGGGTGGGGAGACCCAGTACTTC. J is TRBJ2-5 and V is TRBV9; the match to TRBD1 covers 9 bases. The CDR3 has 16 amino acids. The V gene's germline CDR1 is SGDLS and CDR2 YYNGEE. The J segment lost 5 bases and the V segment lost 4 bases, leaving 12 bases of the junction unmatched.

The V call is TRBV6-5, the J call TRBJ2-5; D might be TRBD2 (5 bases). Judging by the DNA end, TRBJ2-7 fits better; the J call may be wrong. There are 12 residues in the CDR3. CDR1 MNHEY and CDR2 SVGAGI come from the germline V gene. In DNA, the CDR3 is TGTGCCAGCGGCGCGGGCCCCCACGAGCAGTACTTC. Its protein product is CASGAGPHEQYF.

The table lists this clone with a count of one. This chain uses TRBV29-1 with TRBJ1-1; 7 bases line up with TRBD1. This CDR3 region has 14 residues. Germline V gives CDR1 SQVTM, CDR2 ANQGSEA. Trimming took 7 bases from V and 1 from J; bases not matched to a gene: 9. The CDR3 here is CSATTGAQNTEAFF. CDR3 nucleotides: TGCAGCGCCACTACAGGGGCGCAGAACACTGAAGCTTTCTTT.

This chain links TRBV13 with TRBJ2-1; TRBD2 might be the D (6 bases). The CDR3 is 17 amino acids. Germline V gene lookup returns CDR1 PRHDT and CDR2 FYEKMQ (reference sequence). The V gene lost 3 bases and the J gene lost 1 base, with 16 bases spanning the gap. This CDR3 reads CASSFPATRRSYNEQFF. CDR3 nucleotides: TGTGCCAGCAGCTTCCCCGCGACTAGGAGGTCCTACAATGAGCAGTTCTTC.

This clone occurred once. The chain has TRBV7-9 and TRBJ1-3, with no clear D. Trimming stripped 2 bases from V and 1 base from J, with 6 bases between. Looked up from germline, CDR1 is SEHNR and CDR2 is FQNEAQ (reference sequence). This CDR3 is built from 14 residues. CDR3 DNA: TGTGCCAGCAGCTTAAGCGAGTCTGGAAACACCATATATTTT. It yields the protein CASSLSESGNTIYF.

This sequence joins TRBV4-2 and TRBJ2-3; 9 bases match TRBD2. V trimming: 4 bases; J trimming: 2 bases; junction bases outside the gene matches: 4. Germline CDR1 LGHNA, CDR2 YNFKEQ. This CDR3 comprises 15 residues. DNA for the CDR3: TGTGCCAGCAGCCCCAGGACTAGCGTCACAGATACGCAGTATTTT. Protein sequence: CASSPRTSVTDTQYF.

The rearrangement links TRBV29-1 to TRBJ2-1; a weak D match, TRBD1 (6 bases). The CDR3 length is 12 residues. Germline CDR1 reads SQVTM; CDR2 reads ANQGSEA. Trimming took off 7 bases at V and 9 bases at J, with 16 bases between the two ends. The CDR3 here is CSADETGPEQFF. Here the CDR3 DNA reads TGCAGCGCTGACGAGACAGGCCCTGAGCAGTTCTTC.

The rearrangement uses TRBV7-2 and TRBJ2-3, with 7 nucleotides matching TRBD1. The CDR3 extends over 16 amino acids. Germline assignment: CDR1 SGHTA and CDR2 FQGNSA. After removal of 4 bases from V and 3 bases from J, the junction contained 10 bases not matched to a gene. CDR3 in DNA: TGTGCCAGCAGCTCCTATACAGGGGATGGGACAGATACGCAGTATTTT. Protein product: CASSSYTGDGTDTQYF.

This clone was picked up one time. The chain carries TRBV7-2 and TRBJ2-3, with 7 bases matching TRBD1. The germline V gene encodes CDR1 SGHTA and CDR2 FQGNSA. After removal of 5 bases from V and 0 bases from J, the junction contained 2 bases not matched to a gene. This CDR3 has 14 residues. This chain's CDR3 is CASSRGRSTDTQYF. For the CDR3, the DNA is TGTGCCAGCAGCAGGGGGCGTAGCACAGATACGCAGTATTTT.

The chain links TRBV18 to TRBJ2-2; D remains ambiguous. Germline loops: CDR1 KGHSH, CDR2 LQKENI. This CDR3 is built from 14 residues. V was clipped by 0 bases and J by 4 bases, with 6 bases between them. The CDR3 loop reads CASSPPQRTGELFF. CDR3 nucleotides: TGTGCCAGCTCACCACCCCAGCGCACCGGGGAGCTGTTTTTT.

This clone was counted a few times. The chain has TRBV5-4 and TRBJ1-2, with 9 bases identical to TRBD1. CDR1 is SGHNT and CDR2 is YYREEE in the germline V gene (reference sequence). V trimming: 4 bases; J trimming: 6 bases; junction bases outside the gene matches: 4. The CDR3 extends over 13 amino acids. CDR3 in DNA: TGTGCCAGCAGCGTGACAGGGGGAGATGGCTACACCTTC. Its protein product is CASSVTGGDGYTF.

This chain links TRBV6-5 with TRBJ2-7, with D possibly being TRBD2 (5 bases). Germline V CDR1 and CDR2: MNHEY, SVGAGI. Trimming cost V 6 bases and J 5 bases, with 14 bases left between them. This CDR3 comprises 13 residues. CDR3 protein: CASSGGRIHEQYF. The CDR3, as DNA: TGTGCCAGCAGCGGCGGGCGTATCCACGAGCAGTACTTC.